This T cell receptor beta chain was recovered during a study of cytotoxic CD8 clonotypes in ibrutinib-treated CLL. About the study: In all, about a dozen patients were relapsed/refractory, approximately 16 were treatment-naive and about 17 were IGHV unmutated. Once patients had received a median 12 months of treatment, range 6 to 36, response samples were obtained.

Sequencing used immunoSEQ multiplex PCR; TCRdb keeps in-frame clones, though not all of them. The data show some 40,000 clones, 55% to 80% seen once. CDR1 is SEHNR, CDR2 FQNEAQ, per germline (reference sequence). The ends were cut back, 3 bases at V and 0 bases at J, with 12 bases in the middle. The CDR3 has 16 amino acids. Points from the study as a whole: Patients showed higher baseline clonality than age-matched healthy donors, and it tracked circulating CD8+ T-cell counts.

In this sample, this clone turned up a few times. Its specificity is not known. The chain links TRBV7-9 to TRBJ1-3, with D unclear. This clonotype originated in a human donor with chronic lymphocytic leukemia. The sample was PBMCs, taken at disease progression, from a patient treated with ibrutinib. Here the CDR3 DNA reads TGTGCCAGCAGCTTTTCGCCGGGCTCCTCTGGAAACACCATATATTTT. This gives the protein CASSFSPGSSGNTIYF.